The clone carrying this T cell receptor beta chain was counted between two and nine times. As yet, its antigen is unknown. V was pared by 1 base and J by 2 bases, with 8 bases between. The CDR3 has 14 residues. Germline V lookup: CDR1 PRHDT, CDR2 FYEKMQ (reference sequence). The record originates from a study of Ad26.COV2.S vaccination and SARS-CoV-2 variants. Study in general: Participant was drawn from the COV1001 Ad26.COV2.S trial arm. Intramuscular Ad26.COV2.S doses were given once or twice, 56 days apart.

Repertoires were generated with immunoSEQ multiplex PCR, while TCRdb's copy carries only in-frame clones and drops some. The sample yields about 350,000 clones, 86% seen once. Study observations and caveats: Spike-specific TCR breadth ran higher among vaccine recipients than placebo recipients.

The treatment: around 19 received Ad26.COV2.S at low or high dose, single or two shots; roughly five received placebo; per-sample allocation not given. Sampling happened 63 days after the first vaccine or placebo injection. Boston provided a donor who was an adult aged 18-55 years. Source: peripheral blood, taken in a trial of Ad26.COV2.S vaccine versus placebo. This chain links TRBV13 with TRBJ1-2, with D perhaps matching TRBD1 (6 bases). The receptor was derived from a person aged 18 to 65 who received the Ad26.COV2.S COVID-19 vaccine or a placebo. This chain's CDR3 is CASSLAGQNYGYTF. The CDR3 bases are TGTGCCAGCAGCTTAGCCGGACAGAACTATGGCTACACCTTC.